This T cell receptor beta chain was observed in a study of blood T cell repertoires in COVID-19. Study in general: Samples representing acute and convalescent COVID-19 were sourced from the United States, Italy and Spain. The analysed material was cDNA or gDNA that came from T cells, B-cell-depleted T cells, or PBMCs.

Original methodology: Scientists estimated how many nucleated cells there were by amplifying reference gene primers. Here immunoSEQ multiplex PCR was the method, and the copy in TCRdb shows in-frame clones only, minus some. Clone size and V and J calls were adopted from that table, with D and trimming inferred from the DNA. The table records about 89,000 clones, about 80% of them present only once. Germline V lookup: CDR1 LGHDT, CDR2 YNNKEL (reference sequence). V gave up 4 bases and J gave up 4 bases; unmatched junction bases: 10. CDR3 length: 17 amino acids. The rearrangement joins TRBV3-1 (or the pseudogene TRBV3-2) to TRBJ2-2, with 9 bases fitting TRBD1. Input material: peripheral blood. The receptor was derived from an elderly woman with acute or convalescent COVID-19. CDR3 nucleotides: TGTGCCAGCAGCCCTTGGCCGGGACAGGGTATCACCGGGGAGCTGTTTTTT. It encodes CASSPWPGQGITGELFF.